Listed here are 8 T cell receptor beta chains from one sample, sequenced in a study of CD8+ T cells in alopecia areata. The treatment is: oral pan-JAK inhibitor, 5-10 mg twice daily. RNA extraction was followed by reverse transcription into cDNA, which acted as the sequencing template. Clones were sequenced by immunoSEQ multiplex PCR, and TCRdb holds only the in-frame ones, with some missing. This sample carries around 200,000 clones, around 56% of them seen once, and the ten largest clones take roughly 0.7%. The material sequenced was CD4+ T cells sorted from blood, taken at week 4, from a patient treated with tofacitinib. These receptors originate from a human donor with alopecia areata.

The chain has TRBV6-5 and TRBJ2-3; no clear D. CDR3 length equals 15 residues. Germline-derived CDR1 and CDR2 are MNHEY and SVGAGI. Trimming pared 2 bases from V and 0 bases from J, leaving 9 bases between. CDR3 sequence (DNA): TGTGCCAGCAGTTACAGGGCCAGTAGCACAGATACGCAGTATTTT. Protein product: CASSYRASSTDTQYF.

The chain combines TRBV6-5 with TRBJ2-7, with 11 positions matching TRBD1. In germline, CDR1 is MNHEY, CDR2 SVGAGI. The CDR3 is 16 amino acids. The ends lost 3 bases at V and 7 bases at J; junction bases unmatched: 11. The CDR3 coding sequence is TGTGCCAGCAGTTATGGGTGGCGGGACAGGGGGATGGAGCAGTACTTC. This sequence encodes CASSYGWRDRGMEQYF.

This clone occurred a few times. The chain has TRBV5-1 and TRBJ1-4; D gene ambiguous. V was shortened by 1 base and J by 6 bases, with 19 bases between the two germline ends. The CDR3 runs 17 residues. Germline V gives CDR1 SGHRS, CDR2 YFSETQ. The CDR3 DNA follows: TGCGCCAGCAGCTTGTATGGTGGACGTAACGGTCATGAAAAACTGTTTTTT. Amino acid sequence: CASSLYGGRNGHEKLFF.

This rearrangement joins TRBV29-1 to TRBJ1-2; 7 bases are a match to TRBD1. Germline loops: CDR1 SQVTM, CDR2 ANQGSEA. V shed 6 bases, J shed 3 bases, and the junction held 10 bases outside the gene matches. The CDR3 has 14 amino acids. The CDR3 DNA follows: TGCAGCGTCCGACAGGGTGGCTTGGACTATGGCTACACCTTC. This gives the protein CSVRQGGLDYGYTF.

The chain is built from TRBV29-1 and TRBJ2-3; weak D call: TRBD1 (5 bases). This CDR3 spans 11 amino acids. V was cut by 0 bases and J by 9 bases, with 7 bases left in between. Germline V CDR1 and CDR2: SQVTM, ANQGSEA. In nucleotides, the CDR3 is TGCAGCGTTGAAGACAGGGAAACGCAGTATTTT. Its protein product is CSVEDRETQYF.

V and J are TRBV18 and TRBJ1-1; no definite D call. V was pared by 0 bases and J by 5 bases, with 13 bases between. The CDR3 runs to 15 residues. In germline, CDR1 is KGHSH, CDR2 LQKENI. The CDR3 DNA reads as TGTGCCAGCTCACCACCGGCCACAGCCAGAACTGAAGCTTTCTTT. Amino acids: CASSPPATARTEAFF.

The chain carries TRBV30 and TRBJ1-1; TRBD1 matches 7 bases. Germline trimming cut 3 bases from V and 11 bases from J; bases unmatched to any gene: 6. CDR1 and CDR2 from the germline V gene are GTSNPN and SVGIG (reference sequence). The CDR3 runs 11 residues. CDR3 sequence: CAWREGTAAFF. The DNA for the CDR3 is TGTGCCTGGAGGGAGGGGACAGCCGCTTTCTTT. Filled out from reference TRBV30 and TRBJ1-1, the complete variable domain reads SQTIHQWPATLVQPVGSPLSLECTVEGTSNPNLYWYRQAAGRGLQLLFYSVGIGQISSEVPQNLSASRPQDRQFILSSKKLLLSDSGFYLCAWREGTAAFFGQGTRLTVV.

The CDR3 nucleotides read TGTGCCTGGAGTCGATGGGAGACCCAGTACTTC. Protein sequence: CAWSRWETQYF. The rearrangement uses TRBV30 and TRBJ2-5; D ambiguous. The CDR3 spans 11 residues. The germline gives CDR1 GTSNPN, CDR2 SVGIG (reference sequence). Between the trimmed V and J ends, which lost 2 bases and 5 bases, there was a span of 6 bases.